The 18 T cell receptor beta chains below were found in one sample sequenced in a study of CD8+ T cells in alopecia areata. After isolation, RNA underwent reverse transcription to generate cDNA as the sequencing template. Sequencing used immunoSEQ multiplex PCR; TCRdb keeps in-frame clones, though not all of them. The repertoire includes about 82,000 clones, roughly half of them detected once, and around 5.7% sits in the top ten. The sequenced sample consisted of NKG2D-high CD8+ T cells sorted from blood. Source of these receptors: a human donor with alopecia areata.

The J gene is TRBJ1-4, the V gene TRBV4-3, with 7 bases aligning to TRBD1. CDR3 size: 15 residues. Germline V lookup: CDR1 LGHNA, CDR2 YSLEER. J was trimmed by 5 bases and V by 1 base; bases with no gene match: 4. The DNA for the CDR3 is TGCGCCAGCAGCCAAGCACCGGGACAGAATGAAAAACTGTTTTTT. Its protein product is CASSQAPGQNEKLFF.

This clone has a single count. The chain links TRBV6-5 to TRBJ2-5, with unresolved D. Germline CDR1 and CDR2: MNHEY and SVGAGI. This CDR3 is built from 15 residues. Between the trimmed V and J ends, which lost 5 bases and 0 bases, there was a span of 13 bases. This CDR3 is CASSTPWADQETQYF. In nucleotides, the CDR3 is TGTGCCAGCAGTACCCCCTGGGCAGACCAAGAGACCCAGTACTTC.

This clone was seen only once. This rearrangement joins TRBV27 to TRBJ1-1; no clear D gene. Per the germline V gene, CDR1 is MNHEY and CDR2 is SMNVEV (reference sequence). This CDR3 has 14 residues. The V end lost 5 bases, the J end lost 2 bases, and 12 bases lay between the germline ends. The CDR3 DNA is TGTGCCAGCAGTGTCTCGATGTCAAACACTGAAGCTTTCTTT. Protein sequence: CASSVSMSNTEAFF.

The chain carries TRBV4-1 and TRBJ2-5, with no clear D. The germline V gene encodes CDR1 MGHRA and CDR2 YSYEKL. The CDR3 is 14 amino acids. Deletions cut 0 bases from V and 2 bases from J, with 7 bases between. The CDR3 reads CASSQEPAQETQYF. The CDR3 DNA follows: TGCGCCAGCAGCCAAGAGCCTGCTCAAGAGACCCAGTACTTC.

This clone was counted only a few times. The chain employs TRBV2 and TRBJ1-1; possibly TRBD1 for D (6 bases). The V gene's germline CDR1 is SNHLY and CDR2 FYNNEI. This CDR3 has 13 residues. Trimming stripped 6 bases from V and 0 bases from J, with 8 bases between. The CDR3 is CASRDSMNTEAFF. CDR3 nucleotide sequence: TGTGCCAGCAGGGACAGCATGAACACTGAAGCTTTCTTT.

A remark on this clone: This sample also contains other DNA sequences that code for the same CDR3. The chain couples TRBV5-6 to TRBJ2-7, with D hard to call. V lost 0 bases, J lost 0 bases, and 4 bases lay in between. CDR1 is SGHDT, CDR2 YYEEEE, per germline. CDR3 length: 13 residues. The CDR3 nucleotides read TGTGCCAGCAGCTTGGGGAGCTCCTACGAGCAGTACTTC. As protein: CASSLGSSYEQYF.

This clone was picked up many times. The chain joins TRBV28 to TRBJ2-1, with a possible D match to TRBD1 (5 bases). The CDR3 consists of 13 residues. CDR1 MDHEN and CDR2 SYDVKM come from the germline V gene. The V end was cut by 4 bases, the J end by 5 bases, with 9 bases between. CDR3 coding DNA: TGTGCCAGCAGTTCCCCAGGGAACAATGAGCAGTTCTTC. Translation: CASSSPGNNEQFF.

The chain joins TRBV29-1 to TRBJ2-7, with 9 nucleotides matching TRBD2. The CDR3 length is 12 residues. Germline CDR1 reads SQVTM; CDR2 reads ANQGSEA. Trimming at V came to 4 bases and at J to 4 bases, leaving 2 bases not matched to a gene. The CDR3 DNA is TGCAGCGTTGTAGCGGGGGATTACGAGCAGTACTTC. This sequence encodes CSVVAGDYEQYF.

The J gene is TRBJ2-5, the V gene TRBV7-6, with D hard to call. This CDR3 spans 12 amino acids. The V and J ends lost 5 bases and 5 bases respectively, with 9 bases between them. Germline CDR1 reads SGHVS; CDR2 reads FNYEAQ. This CDR3 is CASSPPDETQYF. In DNA, the CDR3 is TGTGCCAGCAGCCCCCCTGACGAGACCCAGTACTTC.

The rearrangement joins TRBV28 to TRBJ2-6; D is uncertain. In germline, CDR1 is MDHEN, CDR2 SYDVKM. The CDR3 runs to 16 residues. V dropped 5 bases and J dropped 0 bases, with 11 bases sitting between them. CDR3 sequence reads: CASSLWSVSGANVLTF. CDR3 in DNA: TGTGCCAGCAGTCTGTGGTCCGTCTCTGGGGCCAACGTCCTGACTTTC.

The gene calls are TRBV2 and TRBJ2-5; D remains ambiguous. Germline V gene data show CDR1 as SNHLY and CDR2 as FYNNEI. The CDR3 is made up of 13 amino acids. V lost 3 bases to trimming and J lost 0 bases, with 5 bases between them. The CDR3 DNA reads TGTGCCAGCAGTGATTGGTACCAAGAGACCCAGTACTTC. Translation gives CASSDWYQETQYF.

This clone came up a few times. This chain connects TRBV5-1 to TRBJ2-1; the match to TRBD2 covers 7 bases. The germline gives CDR1 SGHRS, CDR2 YFSETQ. V lost 0 bases, J lost 7 bases, and 7 bases stayed unmatched. CDR3 size: 15 residues. CDR3 coding DNA: TGCGCCAGCAGCTTGGATGGCGGGAGTTTGAATGAGCAGTTCTTC. Translated: CASSLDGGSLNEQFF.

The rearrangement uses TRBV5-1 and TRBJ2-7; D ambiguous. This CDR3 is 14 amino acids long. CDR1 SGHRS and CDR2 YFSETQ come from the germline V gene. V was clipped by 4 bases and J by 0 bases, with 11 bases between them. The CDR3: CASSEAWGSYEQYF. CDR3 DNA sequence: TGCGCCAGCAGCGAAGCGTGGGGCTCCTACGAGCAGTACTTC.

The chain is built from TRBV14 and TRBJ2-1, with 7 nucleotides matching TRBD2. Germline CDR1 and CDR2: SGHDN and FVKESK. The CDR3 has 13 amino acids. After removal of 4 bases from V and 10 bases from J, the junction contained 7 bases not matched to a gene. CDR3 loop: CASSLLGTIEQFF. CDR3 coding DNA: TGTGCCAGCAGCCTTCTAGGGACTATCGAGCAGTTCTTC.

This chain joins TRBV6-5 and TRBJ2-3; D uncertain. Germline CDR1 MNHEY, CDR2 SVGAGI. The V and J ends lost 9 bases and 6 bases respectively, with 7 bases between them. The CDR3 contains 10 residues. CDR3 residues: CASSPDTQYF. The CDR3 bases are TGTGCCAGTAGCCCCGATACGCAGTATTTT.

V is TRBV27 and J is TRBJ1-5; D is uncertain. Germline V gene data show CDR1 as MNHEY and CDR2 as SMNVEV (reference sequence). The CDR3 loop spans 12 amino acids. Deletions cut 11 bases from V and 3 bases from J, with 11 bases between. The CDR3 nucleotides are TGTGCCTCCGGGCCGGTCAATCAGCCCCAGCATTTT. Its translation is CASGPVNQPQHF.

The sample holds a few counts of this clone. The rearrangement joins TRBV7-6 to TRBJ2-7; 9 bases are a match to TRBD1. Germline V gives CDR1 SGHVS, CDR2 FNYEAQ. The CDR3 consists of 13 residues. Germline trimming cut 5 bases from V and 7 bases from J; bases unmatched to any gene: 6. The CDR3 region has the DNA TGTGCCAGCAGCATGGGACAGGGCGGAGAGCAGTACTTC. This translates into CASSMGQGGEQYF.

The J gene is TRBJ2-1, the V gene TRBV27, with 9 bases that match TRBD2. CDR3 size: 15 residues. Germline-derived CDR1 and CDR2 are MNHEY and SMNVEV (reference sequence). Unmatched junction bases numbered 10, after V lost 6 bases and J lost 7 bases. The CDR3 protein is CASSPRLAGRNEQFF. CDR3 nucleotide sequence: TGTGCCAGCAGCCCCAGGCTAGCGGGAAGAAATGAGCAGTTCTTC.